The T cell receptor (beta chain) described here comes from a study of graft-versus-host responses after intestinal transplantation (dated by TCRdb to the early 2020s). In terms of the full investigation: Recipients received multivisceral, liver-intestinal, or isolated intestinal transplants. After intestinal transplantation, graft-versus-host and host-versus-graft alloreactive T cell clones were followed in the graft, circulation and bone marrow using bulk TCR-beta CDR3 sequencing. To identify alloreactive clones, pre-transplant mixed lymphocyte reaction products were sequenced and then compared with unstimulated pre-transplant donor and recipient T cells. All recipients received anti-thymocyte globulin induction followed by maintenance tacrolimus and steroids for 3 to 4 years. The cohort enrolled some 23 intestinal transplant recipients including one retransplant, and 3 patients lacking pretransplant specimens were excluded. Donor T cell macrochimerism was defined as a peak of at least 4% donor T cells among recipient peripheral blood mononuclear cells. Rather than being sequenced by the commercial service, samples from a few later patients were sequenced in-house on an Illumina MiSeq and processed with MiXCR. Here is what the overall study found, with its caveats: The conclusions were limited by the relatively low number and heterogeneity of the intestinal transplant patients. Peak levels of circulating GvH clones were associated with declines in HvG clones early after transplant. Patients with donor T cell macrochimerism had high GvH to HvG T cell clonal ratios in their allografts. GvH clones were detected in recipient bone marrow, and some appeared earlier in ileal mucosa or blood, consistent with an intestinal mucosal origin.

In the case of this clone: Its antigen target is currently unknown. Base qualities were left out, and no much larger clone turns up one base away.

Library construction relied on the immunoSEQ multiplex PCR assay. For most patients, genomic DNA was isolated with the Qiagen DNeasy Blood and Tissue Kit and sent frozen to Adaptive Biotechnologies for TCR sequencing. High-throughput TCR-beta CDR3 sequencing of genomic DNA from most patients was performed by Adaptive Biotechnologies. The authors' pipeline ran thus. Adaptive's ImmunoSEQ software supplied the TCR sequencing data for 15 to 20 patients, while MiXCR and VDJtools were used to process three other patients. To correct CD4 versus CD8 sorting errors, any sequence found in both subsets at a frequency ratio below 5:1 was removed. CDR3 nucleotide sequences shared between donor and recipient were removed because the origin of such sequences could not be assigned. Alloreactive clones required at least 2-fold expansion over unstimulated cells and minimum CFSE-low frequency of 0.002% (template counts) or 0.001% (read counts). A clone was considered mappable if detected in the sequenced pre-transplant spleen, lymph node, or MLR CFSE-low populations of the donor or recipient. The cumulative frequency of alloreactive clones was calculated as a percentage of all sequences, weighted by copy number. TCRdb re-hosts the immuneACCESS table, in-frame sequences only. Its copies lack some clones; in the studies checked, an unresolved V gene accounts for under half of them, and the cause for the rest is not known. The V and J calls and clone size are taken from that table; D and trimming were inferred from the DNA. In all, the sample holds over 90,000 clones, and about nine tenths of those were seen once. The ten top clones hold more than 0.15% of the sample.

Read against the paper, the sample's time point label means: cells obtained before transplantation from donor or recipient. CD3+CD4+ and CD3+CD8+ populations were FACS-sorted from unstimulated pre-transplant donor and recipient cells taken from spleen or lymph nodes. According to the germline V gene, CDR1 reads LGHNA and CDR2 reads YSLEER. From the cysteine up to the phenylalanine, the CDR3 has a length of 16 residues. Only the CDR3 part of the read is kept: 48 bases, read in frame from the first base. From V the trimming removes 1 base and from J it removes 9 bases, while the gene matches leave 6 bases of the junction unaccounted for.

This TCR derives from a human donor who was the organ donor for an intestinal transplant. The rearranged segments are TRBV4-3 and TRBJ1-6; 10 bases in the junction line up with TRBD1. The sequences come from unstimulated CD4+ T cells sorted from spleen or lymph node cells, collected before transplant. The nucleotide sequence is TGCGCCAGCAGCCAAGGCACCGGGACAGGGGTTTCACCCCTCCACTTT. This is translated as CASSQGTGTGVSPLHF.